These 22 T cell receptor beta chains came from one sample sequenced in a study of blood T cell repertoires in COVID-19. Sequencing used immunoSEQ multiplex PCR; TCRdb keeps in-frame clones, though not all of them. Altogether nearly 350,000 clones are present, more than 75% being singletons, with the ten largest covering around 3.5%. Sequenced: peripheral blood. All receptors derive from a woman aged 18-30 years who had recovered from COVID-19.

CDR3 residues: CASSLGPGDEQYV. The DNA of the CDR3 is TGTGCCAGCAGCTTAGGGCCGGGGGACGAGCAGTACGTC. V gene TRBV7-8 combines with J gene TRBJ2-7, with D tentatively TRBD2 (6 bases). Germline loops: CDR1 SGHVS, CDR2 FQNEAQ. CDR3 length: 13 amino acids. V was shortened by 1 base and J by 5 bases, with 9 bases between the two germline ends.

The J gene is TRBJ1-2, the V gene TRBV27, with a tentative D call TRBD1 (6 bases). The length of the CDR3 is 14 residues. Germline lookup yields CDR1 MNHEY and CDR2 SMNVEV (reference sequence). V lost 2 bases and J 4 bases, leaving 11 bases between the germline ends. The CDR3 spells CASSLRQASYGYTF. DNA for the CDR3: TGTGCCAGCAGTTTACGACAGGCCTCCTATGGCTACACCTTC.

This chain links TRBV18 with TRBJ2-4; perhaps TRBD1 as D (6 bases). The germline V and J ends were trimmed by 2 bases and 7 bases, with 12 bases remaining between them. The CDR3 is 14 amino acids. The germline gives CDR1 KGHSH, CDR2 LQKENI. CDR3 DNA: TGTGCCAGCTCACCATTAGGTACAGGGAACATTCAGTACTTC. Its protein product is CASSPLGTGNIQYF.

The V call is TRBV6-5, the J call TRBJ2-3; 13 bases are a match to TRBD2. The germline CDR1 and CDR2 sequences are MNHEY and SVGAGI. This CDR3 spans 15 amino acids. J lost 5 bases, V lost 7 bases, and 6 bases had no gene match. The CDR3, as DNA: TGTGCCAGCACCCGGACTAGCGGGAGAGGAGATACGCAGTATTTT. It is translated as CASTRTSGRGDTQYF.

This chain uses TRBV7-2 with TRBJ2-3; D perhaps matches TRBD2 (5 bases). Germline lookup yields CDR1 SGHTA and CDR2 FQGNSA. V was clipped by 4 bases and J by 1 base, with 12 bases between them. The length of the CDR3 is 15 residues. CDR3 in amino acids: CASSSSGGGTDTQYF. CDR3 nucleotide sequence: TGTGCCAGCAGCTCTTCCGGAGGTGGCACAGATACGCAGTATTTT.

The sample holds one count of this clone. V is TRBV28 and J is TRBJ1-1, with a tentative D call TRBD1 (5 bases). The germline gives CDR1 MDHEN, CDR2 SYDVKM. The CDR3 sequence is 14 residues long. V gave up 2 bases and J gave up 1 base, with 8 bases separating them. The CDR3 nucleotides read TGTGCCAGCAGTTTACCCAGGGAGAACACTGAAGCTTTCTTT. This encodes CASSLPRENTEAFF.

On this clone itself: In the same sample, other DNA sequences code for this CDR3. The chain couples TRBV9 to TRBJ1-2, with 7 bases lining up with TRBD1. The CDR3 loop spans 12 amino acids. Germline CDR1 SGDLS, CDR2 YYNGEE. J was trimmed by 8 bases and V by 2 bases; bases with no gene match: 3. This CDR3 reads CASSVTGVGYTF. In DNA form, the CDR3 reads TGTGCCAGCAGCGTTACAGGGGTAGGCTACACCTTC.

V usage is TRBV10-3 and J usage is TRBJ1-6; 7 nucleotides align to TRBD1. CDR1 and CDR2 (germline): ENHRY, SYGVKD. Unmatched junction bases numbered 5, after V lost 3 bases and J lost 9 bases. CDR3 size: 14 residues. The CDR3 loop reads CAISETGDRSPLHF. As DNA, the CDR3 is TGTGCCATCAGTGAAACAGGGGACCGTTCACCCCTCCACTTT.

The V call is TRBV10-3, the J call TRBJ2-3, with 12 bases fitting TRBD2. Per germline, CDR1 ENHRY and CDR2 SYGVKD. The CDR3 covers 16 residues. The J segment lost 5 bases and the V segment lost 10 bases, leaving 13 bases of the junction unmatched. CDR3 sequence reads: CATGGLATSGRDTQYF. The CDR3 region has the DNA TGTGCCACCGGAGGGTTGGCGACTAGCGGGAGAGATACGCAGTATTTT.

The CDR3 loop reads CASRRETDTQYF. The DNA for the CDR3 is TGTGCCAGCAGGCGGGAGACAGATACGCAGTATTTT. The chain employs TRBV2 and TRBJ2-3; 7 bases fit TRBD2. CDR1 is SNHLY, CDR2 FYNNEI, per germline. Losses at the gene ends were 6 bases for V and 3 bases for J; bases not matched to a gene: 0. The CDR3 is 12 residues long.

The chain joins TRBV7-8 to TRBJ1-1, with D perhaps matching TRBD1 (5 bases). The germline V and J ends were trimmed by 1 base and 1 base, with 10 bases remaining between them. Germline V gene sequence: CDR1 SGHVS, CDR2 FQNEAQ. The CDR3 loop spans 15 amino acids. CDR3 nucleotide sequence: TGTGCCAGCAGCTTAGAAGGGGTGACGAACACTGAAGCTTTCTTT. It yields the protein CASSLEGVTNTEAFF. The full variable domain, its missing parts supplied by reference TRBV7-8 and TRBJ1-1, is GAGVSQSPRYKVAKRGQDVALRCDPISGHVSLFWYQQALGQGPEFLTYFQNEAQLDKSGLPSDRFFAERPEGSVSTLKIQRTQQEDSAVYLCASSLEGVTNTEAFFGQGTRLTVV.

The gene calls are TRBV10-3 and TRBJ2-3; possible D gene TRBD1, 6 bases. Germline V gives CDR1 ENHRY, CDR2 SYGVKD. This CDR3 has 13 amino acids. Trimming took off 3 bases at V and 4 bases at J, with 8 bases between the two ends. The chain's CDR3 is CAISERTADTQYF. The CDR3 DNA reads TGTGCCATCAGTGAACGGACAGCAGATACGCAGTATTTT.

This clone was recorded once. The V call is TRBV11-3, the J call TRBJ1-6; no firm D call. The CDR3 has 14 amino acids. Germline V gene sequence: CDR1 SGHNT, CDR2 YENEEA. V was pared by 6 bases and J by 7 bases, with 13 bases between. CDR3 bases: TGTGCCAGCAGGCCCGGAGCAGAAAATTCACCCCTCCACTTT. The encoded protein is CASRPGAENSPLHF.

The V gene is TRBV5-1, the J gene TRBJ2-2; maybe TRBD2 (6 bases). V lost 0 bases, J lost 8 bases, and 11 bases lay in between. This CDR3 has 14 residues. Germline CDR1 and CDR2: SGHRS and YFSETQ. The CDR3 DNA follows: TGCGCCAGCAGCTTGGTCGGGAGAGGTGGGGAGCTGTTTTTT. It encodes CASSLVGRGGELFF.

The chain is built from TRBV18 and TRBJ1-1; weak D call: TRBD1 (6 bases). CDR1 is KGHSH and CDR2 is LQKENI in the germline V gene. The CDR3 consists of 14 residues. Deletions cut 2 bases from V and 1 base from J, with 8 bases between. The CDR3 coding sequence is TGTGCCAGCTCACCAGGGGGCGCGAACACTGAAGCTTTCTTT. Translating it yields CASSPGGANTEAFF. Supplemented by reference TRBV18 and TRBJ1-1, the full variable domain reads NAGVMQNPRHLVRRRGQEARLRCSPMKGHSHVYWYRQLPEEGLKFMVYLQKENIIDESGMPKERFSAEFPKEGPSILRIQQVVRGDSAAYFCASSPGGANTEAFFGQGTRLTVV.

The chain carries TRBV18 and TRBJ1-1, with 11 positions matching TRBD1. V was clipped by 3 bases and J by 10 bases; unmatched bases: 4. In germline, CDR1 is KGHSH, CDR2 LQKENI. The CDR3 contains 13 residues. The CDR3 loop is CASSPGQGGGAFF. For the CDR3, the DNA is TGTGCCAGCTCACCGGGACAGGGGGGGGGAGCTTTCTTT.

This clone was seen more than once but under ten times. V gene TRBV11-2 combines with J gene TRBJ1-3; D is unresolved. V was cut by 1 base and J by 7 bases, with 11 bases left in between. The germline V gene has CDR1 SGHAT and CDR2 FQNNGV. The CDR3 runs to 14 residues. The CDR3 sequence: CASSLVRQVNTIYF. In DNA, the CDR3 is TGTGCCAGCAGCTTAGTTCGGCAGGTTAACACCATATATTTT.

The chain carries TRBV6-5 and TRBJ2-5; TRBD1 might be the D (6 bases). The CDR3 totals 15 residues. Germline V gene sequence: CDR1 MNHEY, CDR2 SVGAGI. Trimming shortened V by 6 bases and J by 5 bases, and 19 bases separated the two germline ends. Here the CDR3 reads CASRKQGHLGETQYF. The CDR3 bases are TGTGCCAGCAGGAAACAGGGACACCTCGGTGAGACCCAGTACTTC.

The rearrangement uses TRBV30 and TRBJ1-2; D not certain. Trimming took 0 bases from V and 1 from J, leaving 9 bases between them. CDR3 length: 14 amino acids. The germline gives CDR1 GTSNPN, CDR2 SVGIG (reference sequence). This CDR3 is CAWSVIPLNYGYTF. CDR3 in DNA: TGTGCCTGGAGTGTAATTCCCCTTAACTATGGCTACACCTTC.

The chain has TRBV6-1 and TRBJ2-3; 10 bases line up with TRBD2. CDR1 is MNHNS, CDR2 SASEGT, per germline. CDR3 size: 14 residues. Germline trimming cut 4 bases from V and 5 bases from J; bases unmatched to any gene: 3. CDR3 region: CASSVSGRRDTQYF. CDR3 in DNA: TGTGCCAGCAGTGTTAGCGGGAGGAGAGATACGCAGTATTTT.

With regard to this clone: The junction does not match germline at one end; this may be a read error. The chain combines TRBV11-2 with TRBJ2-3, with 12 bases fitting TRBD2. Per the germline V gene, CDR1 is SGHAT and CDR2 is FQNNGV. The CDR3 runs to 16 residues. CDR3: CASSLGGLAGTDTQYF. In nucleotides, the CDR3 is TGTGCCAGCAGCTTAGGGGGACTAGCGGGCACCGATACGCAGTATTTT.

The chain is built from TRBV9 and TRBJ2-3, with TRBD2 matching 9 bases. After removal of 0 bases from V and 4 bases from J, the junction contained 3 bases not matched to a gene. Germline loops: CDR1 SGDLS, CDR2 YYNGEE. This CDR3 contains 15 residues. The DNA for the CDR3 is TGTGCCAGCAGCGTAGACGCGGGAGGGGCAGATACGCAGTATTTT. This gives the protein CASSVDAGGADTQYF.